Following are 8 T cell receptor beta chains from one sample sequenced in a study of blood T cell repertoires in COVID-19. Produced via immunoSEQ multiplex PCR; TCRdb's table is partial and in-frame only. This sample has tens of thousands of clones, with approximately 80% found just once. The sample comprised peripheral blood. Receptors originate from a man between 60 and 70 years old with acute or convalescent COVID-19.

V usage is TRBV5-4 and J usage is TRBJ2-2; possibly TRBD2 for D (6 bases). Per the germline V gene, CDR1 is SGHNT and CDR2 is YYREEE (reference sequence). The CDR3 loop spans 16 amino acids. V gave up 5 bases and J gave up 1 base, with 15 bases separating them. The CDR3: CASSPRVGGNTGELFF. The CDR3 DNA sequence: TGTGCCAGCAGTCCCCGGGTCGGGGGGAACACCGGGGAGCTGTTTTTT.

The V and J genes are TRBV5-5 and TRBJ1-5; the match to TRBD1 covers 11 bases. With V trimmed by 5 bases and J by 1 base, 5 bases remained unmatched. Germline assignment: CDR1 SGHKS and CDR2 YYEKEE (reference sequence). This CDR3 region has 16 residues. CDR3: CASRTGQGVSNQPQHF. DNA for the CDR3: TGTGCCAGCAGGACGGGACAGGGGGTGAGCAATCAGCCCCAGCATTTT.

This chain joins TRBV7-9 and TRBJ2-7, with D possibly matching TRBD2 (5 bases). The CDR3 is 15 residues long. Germline loops: CDR1 SEHNR, CDR2 FQNEAQ (reference sequence). V was pared by 4 bases and J by 0 bases, with 13 bases between. The CDR3: CASSSRTVSSYEQYF. In DNA, the CDR3 is TGTGCCAGCAGCTCTCGGACTGTGAGCTCCTACGAGCAGTACTTC.

This clone was found once. The chain joins TRBV7-8 to TRBJ2-7; possibly TRBD1 for D (6 bases). The CDR3 contains 15 residues. The ends were cut back, 1 base at V and 1 base at J, with 11 bases in the middle. Germline-derived CDR1 and CDR2 are SGHVS and FQNEAQ. Here the CDR3 DNA reads TGTGCCAGCAGCTTAGGGGACAAGCCTTCCTACGAGCAGTACTTC. Its translation is CASSLGDKPSYEQYF. The full variable domain, with the rest looked up from reference TRBV7-8 and TRBJ2-7, is GAGVSQSPRYKVAKRGQDVALRCDPISGHVSLFWYQQALGQGPEFLTYFQNEAQLDKSGLPSDRFFAERPEGSVSTLKIQRTQQEDSAVYLCASSLGDKPSYEQYFGPGTRLTVT.

The CDR3 sequence: CASRMRGQRVGALNQPQHF. As DNA, the CDR3 is TGTGCCAGCCGAATGAGGGGACAGCGAGTAGGGGCCCTCAATCAGCCCCAGCATTTT. This chain links TRBV27 with TRBJ1-5; TRBD1 matches at 7 bases. In germline, CDR1 is MNHEY, CDR2 SMNVEV (reference sequence). With 8 bases clipped from V and 3 bases from J, the junction kept 22 bases outside the gene matches. CDR3 length: 19 amino acids.

V usage is TRBV29-1 and J usage is TRBJ2-3, with unresolved D. Trimming took off 4 bases at V and 5 bases at J, with 7 bases between the two ends. This CDR3 has 11 residues. Germline-derived CDR1 and CDR2 are SQVTM and ANQGSEA. CDR3: CSVAGEDTQYF. For the CDR3, the DNA is TGCAGCGTTGCGGGTGAAGATACGCAGTATTTT.

The J gene is TRBJ1-4, the V gene TRBV18; no definite D call. Germline V gives CDR1 KGHSH, CDR2 LQKENI. The CDR3 is 15 amino acids. V dropped 0 bases and J dropped 7 bases, with 12 bases sitting between them. The CDR3 DNA sequence: TGTGCCAGCTCACCACCCAACCAGCCGGGTGAAAAACTGTTTTTT. Protein sequence: CASSPPNQPGEKLFF.

The V gene is TRBV19, the J gene TRBJ2-5; 7 bases fit TRBD1. The CDR3 length is 15 residues. From germline, CDR1 is LNHDA and CDR2 SQIVND (reference sequence). Trimming removed 4 bases from V and 5 bases from J; junction bases left unmatched: 10. CDR3 loop: CASSRGQPGWETQYF. In DNA form, the CDR3 reads TGTGCCAGTAGTAGGGGACAGCCAGGGTGGGAGACCCAGTACTTC.